The next 24 T cell receptor beta chains were all read from a single sample in a study of blood T cell repertoires in COVID-19. The table came from immunoSEQ multiplex PCR; TCRdb's copy has only in-frame clones and leaves some out. The sample lists roughly 500,000 clones, roughly nine tenths occurring once. The sequenced material came from PBMCs or T cells enriched from blood (not recorded which). These TCRs come from a woman aged 60 to 75 who had recovered from COVID-19.

The rearrangement uses TRBV2 and TRBJ1-3; 8 nucleotides agree with TRBD1. Germline lookup yields CDR1 SNHLY and CDR2 FYNNEI. J was trimmed by 0 bases and V by 2 bases; bases with no gene match: 6. The CDR3 sequence is 17 residues long. This CDR3 reads CASSEPGTGRSGNTIYF. Here the CDR3 DNA reads TGTGCCAGCAGTGAACCCGGGACAGGACGCTCTGGAAACACCATATATTTT.

The chain has TRBV5-1 and TRBJ1-2, with D possibly being TRBD1 (5 bases). The CDR3 contains 14 residues. The germline V gene encodes CDR1 SGHRS and CDR2 YFSETQ. V dropped 6 bases and J dropped 2 bases, with 14 bases sitting between them. The chain's CDR3 is CASTGGAGNYGYTF. CDR3 in DNA: TGCGCCAGCACGGGAGGGGCCGGAAACTATGGCTACACCTTC.

The rearrangement uses TRBV27 and TRBJ1-2, with 9 bases lining up with TRBD1. CDR3 size: 14 residues. Germline CDR1 MNHEY, CDR2 SMNVEV (reference sequence). V trimming: 4 bases; J trimming: 1 base; junction bases outside the gene matches: 1. CDR3: CASSWGQGNYGYTF. The CDR3, as DNA: TGTGCCAGCAGTTGGGGACAGGGTAACTATGGCTACACCTTC.

The rearrangement uses TRBV11-3 and TRBJ1-2; TRBD1 aligns across 7 bases. Germline values: CDR1 SGHNT, CDR2 YENEEA. The CDR3 consists of 15 residues. The V and J ends lost 5 bases and 3 bases, in that order; junction bases with no gene match: 9. CDR3 nucleotide sequence: TGTGCCAGCAGCCCTATTGGACAGGCGGACTATGGCTACACCTTC. It codes for CASSPIGQADYGYTF.

This clone was seen just once. The chain uses TRBV5-6 and TRBJ2-3; TRBD1 matches 9 bases. V shed 3 bases, J shed 2 bases, and the junction held 4 bases outside the gene matches. Germline CDR1 and CDR2: SGHDT and YYEEEE. The CDR3 extends over 15 amino acids. Here the CDR3 reads CASSSGTGITDTQYF. CDR3 nucleotides: TGTGCCAGCAGCTCCGGGACAGGGATCACAGATACGCAGTATTTT.

Concerning this clone itself: Other DNA sequences in this sample translate to the same CDR3. The chain combines TRBV5-1 with TRBJ2-3; the D gene is possibly TRBD1 (6 bases). Per the germline V gene, CDR1 is SGHRS and CDR2 is YFSETQ. With 2 bases removed from V and 5 bases from J, the gap between germline ends came to 6 bases. The CDR3 is made up of 12 amino acids. The CDR3 sequence is CASSLGGDTQYF. CDR3 in DNA: TGCGCCAGCAGCTTAGGGGGAGATACGCAGTATTTT.

A word on this clone: The same CDR3 also results from other DNA sequences found in this sample. The chain has TRBV18 and TRBJ2-2, with D tentatively TRBD1 (6 bases). Deletions cut 6 bases from V and 1 base from J, with 12 bases between. The CDR3 totals 15 residues. Germline values: CDR1 KGHSH, CDR2 LQKENI. Written as DNA, the CDR3 is TGTGCCAGCTCGGGGCAGGGGCTGAACACCGGGGAGCTGTTTTTT. Translation gives CASSGQGLNTGELFF.

The sample holds one count of this clone. The chain has TRBV28 and TRBJ1-1; D gene ambiguous. V lost 6 bases to trimming and J lost 1 base, with 12 bases between them. Germline V gives CDR1 MDHEN, CDR2 SYDVKM. The CDR3 covers 14 residues. The CDR3 DNA reads TGTGCCAGCAGGGTGACCGCAGGGAACACTGAAGCTTTCTTT. Protein: CASRVTAGNTEAFF.

This chain links TRBV2 with TRBJ1-1; 10 nucleotides match TRBD1. Germline trimming cut 3 bases from V and 5 bases from J; bases unmatched to any gene: 3. In germline, CDR1 is SNHLY, CDR2 FYNNEI. The CDR3 length is 14 residues. The CDR3: CASSEDRGRTEAFF. The CDR3 DNA reads as TGTGCCAGCAGTGAGGACAGGGGGAGGACTGAAGCTTTCTTT.

This chain connects TRBV10-2 to TRBJ1-2, with D perhaps TRBD1 (6 bases). CDR1 is WSHSY and CDR2 is SAAADI in the germline V gene. The CDR3 is 14 residues long. Trimming removed 3 bases from V and 4 bases from J, with 12 bases in between. The CDR3 spells CASSDQGIGYGYTF. The CDR3 DNA is TGCGCCAGCAGTGACCAGGGGATAGGCTATGGCTACACCTTC.

This clone was recorded once. The chain is built from TRBV21-1 and TRBJ2-4; TRBD1 reflects the table's D call only, with no check against the DNA. TRBV21-1 is shown as a pseudogene. The CDR3 consists of 15 residues. The chain's CDR3 is CASRVRTGRKNIQYF. The DNA for the CDR3 is TGTGCCAGCAGAGTCCGGACAGGGCGAAAAAACATTCAGTACTTC.

V is TRBV11-3 and J is TRBJ2-7; 12 bases align to TRBD2. The CDR3 is 20 amino acids. The ends lost 5 bases at V and 3 bases at J; junction bases unmatched: 20. In germline, CDR1 is SGHNT, CDR2 YENEEA. Here the CDR3 DNA reads TGTGCCAGCAGCCCGCCTAGGACTAGCGGGGATTATGCGTTAGGCTACGAGCAGTACGTC. Translated, it gives CASSPPRTSGDYALGYEQYV.

The V and J genes are TRBV4-2 and TRBJ1-6; possible D gene TRBD1, 5 bases. Germline V gene sequence: CDR1 LGHNA, CDR2 YNFKEQ. CDR3 length equals 16 residues. The germline V and J ends were trimmed by 1 base and 9 bases, with 16 bases remaining between them. In DNA, the CDR3 is TGTGCCAGCAGCCAAGGGGGCGGGGGGGGTTTTTCACCCCTCCACTTT. It encodes CASSQGGGGGFSPLHF.

The rearrangement joins TRBV3-1 (or the pseudogene TRBV3-2) to TRBJ1-4, with D perhaps TRBD1 (6 bases). V was clipped by 4 bases and J by 8 bases, with 14 bases between them. Germline CDR1 reads LGHDT; CDR2 reads YNNKEL (reference sequence). CDR3 length: 14 amino acids. The CDR3 is CASSRSGAREKLFF. The CDR3 coding sequence is TGTGCCAGCAGCCGTTCAGGGGCAAGGGAAAAACTGTTTTTT.

The chain has TRBV4-1 and TRBJ1-1, with TRBD1 matching over 7 bases. CDR3 length: 15 residues. The germline V gene encodes CDR1 MGHRA and CDR2 YSYEKL. V was clipped by 3 bases and J by 4 bases; unmatched bases: 8. The CDR3 DNA follows: TGCGCCAGCAGCCAGGGGGGACAGTCGGGCACTGAAGCTTTCTTT. Amino acid sequence: CASSQGGQSGTEAFF.

Here the CDR3 reads CASRDRKASNTEAFF. The CDR3 bases are TGTGCCAGCAGGGACAGAAAGGCATCAAACACTGAAGCTTTCTTT. This sequence joins TRBV2 and TRBJ1-1; D possibly corresponds to TRBD1 (6 bases). The germline V gene encodes CDR1 SNHLY and CDR2 FYNNEI. V lost 6 bases and J 2 bases, leaving 16 bases between the germline ends. The CDR3 has 15 amino acids. The whole variable domain, remainder taken from reference TRBV2 and TRBJ1-1, is EPEVTQTPSHQVTQMGQEVILRCVPISNHLYFYWYRQILGQKVEFLVSFYNNEISEKSEIFDDQFSVERPDGSNFTLKIRSTKLEDSAMYFCASRDRKASNTEAFFGQGTRLTVV.

V usage is TRBV2 and J usage is TRBJ1-2; D gene ambiguous. V was cut by 7 bases and J by 5 bases, with 20 bases left in between. Germline V lookup: CDR1 SNHLY, CDR2 FYNNEI. This CDR3 comprises 15 residues. CDR3 nucleotides: TGTGCCAGCACAACCGAACGAGGGAAACCGTATGGCTACACCTTC. Translated: CASTTERGKPYGYTF.

The chain carries TRBV20-1 and TRBJ1-4; 10 positions match TRBD1. V lost 3 bases, J lost 16 bases, and 14 bases stayed unmatched. The CDR3 is 14 amino acids. Germline assignment: CDR1 DFQATT and CDR2 SNEGSKA (reference sequence). The CDR3 here is CSASRGQGWSVSFF. The CDR3, as DNA: TGCAGTGCTAGTCGGGGACAGGGGTGGAGTGTATCGTTTTTT.

The rearrangement uses TRBV19 and TRBJ1-2; weak D call: TRBD1 (5 bases). Per germline, CDR1 LNHDA and CDR2 SQIVND (reference sequence). This CDR3 spans 14 amino acids. V was shortened by 4 bases and J by 2 bases, with 11 bases between the two germline ends. For the CDR3, the DNA is TGTGCCAGTAGTAGGGGCCAGGTAAACTATGGCTACACCTTC. It is translated as CASSRGQVNYGYTF.

The chain is built from TRBV2 and TRBJ1-4; a weak D match, TRBD1 (6 bases). The CDR3 covers 14 residues. From germline, CDR1 is SNHLY and CDR2 FYNNEI. Trimming took off 5 bases at V and 8 bases at J, with 15 bases between the two ends. Here the CDR3 DNA reads TGTGCCAGCAGTTCAGGACAGTTGGGGGAAAAACTGTTTTTT. Its translation: CASSSGQLGEKLFF.

This chain connects TRBV7-8 to TRBJ2-5; tentatively, D is TRBD2 (6 bases). Trimming cost V 6 bases and J 2 bases, with 16 bases left between them. Germline CDR1 SGHVS, CDR2 FQNEAQ. The CDR3 is 15 residues long. The CDR3 loop reads CASSPTGSLQETQYF. The DNA for the CDR3 is TGTGCCAGCAGTCCGACCGGGAGTTTACAAGAGACCCAGTACTTC. Full variable domain (missing parts from reference TRBV7-8 and TRBJ2-5): GAGVSQSPRYKVAKRGQDVALRCDPISGHVSLFWYQQALGQGPEFLTYFQNEAQLDKSGLPSDRFFAERPEGSVSTLKIQRTQQEDSAVYLCASSPTGSLQETQYFGPGTRLLVL.

The chain couples TRBV30 to TRBJ1-5; D remains unclear. The V gene lost 3 bases and the J gene lost 7 bases, with 13 bases spanning the gap. Per germline, CDR1 GTSNPN and CDR2 SVGIG (reference sequence). This CDR3 has 13 residues. The CDR3, as DNA: TGTGCCTGGAGCCCTTCCGGGTCCCAGCCCCAGCATTTT. Translated, it gives CAWSPSGSQPQHF.

This clone has a single count. This chain connects TRBV29-1 to TRBJ1-1; D not resolved. Trimming cost V 4 bases and J 5 bases, with 17 bases left between them. This CDR3 comprises 14 residues. Germline V gene lookup returns CDR1 SQVTM and CDR2 ANQGSEA. The CDR3 spells CSVAGVGPYTEAFF. CDR3 nucleotides: TGCAGCGTTGCAGGTGTGGGCCCCTATACTGAAGCTTTCTTT.

The genes are TRBV5-4 and TRBJ1-1, with D maybe TRBD1 (6 bases). V was trimmed by 5 bases and J by 0 bases, leaving 17 bases between them. Looked up from germline, CDR1 is SGHNT and CDR2 is YYREEE (reference sequence). The CDR3 length is 16 residues. CDR3 nucleotide sequence: TGTGCCAGCAGTTCCCCAACACAGGGCATGAACACTGAAGCTTTCTTT. Residues: CASSSPTQGMNTEAFF.